These 5 T cell receptor beta chains were sequenced from one sample in a study of T cells after yellow fever vaccination. TCRdb re-called the 5' RACE reads through MiXCR, storing one row per CDR3 protein. The table lists 320,000 or so distinct CDR3 sequences, less than 9.5% of them singletons, with 17% in the top ten. The starting material was PBMCs, obtained more than 40 days after the first yellow fever vaccination. These receptors originate from a man between 18 and 35 years old who received the YFV17D yellow fever vaccine.

This chain uses TRBV5-5 with TRBJ1-2; D might be TRBD1 (6 bases). Per the germline V gene, CDR1 is SGHKS and CDR2 is YYEKEE (reference sequence). Trimming pared 4 bases from V and 0 bases from J, leaving 13 bases between. This CDR3 contains 15 residues. The CDR3 DNA follows: TGTGCCAGCAGCGGAGGGGGGATTTCTAACTATGGCTACACCTTC. It encodes CASSGGGISNYGYTF.

This clonotype was observed a few times. The chain is built from TRBV7-2 and TRBJ1-2; maybe TRBD1 (5 bases). The germline gives CDR1 SGHTA, CDR2 FQGNSA. Between the trimmed V and J ends, which lost 4 bases and 8 bases, there was a span of 17 bases. The length of the CDR3 is 14 residues. The CDR3 is CASSSVSGLRGYTF. CDR3 DNA sequence: TGTGCCAGCAGCTCAGTATCAGGGTTAAGAGGCTACACCTTC.

The rearrangement uses TRBV2 and TRBJ2-5, with unresolved D. V gave up 4 bases and J gave up 2 bases, with 8 bases separating them. CDR3 length: 13 residues. The germline V gene encodes CDR1 SNHLY and CDR2 FYNNEI. CDR3 loop: CASSGDGQETQYF. The CDR3 bases are TGTGCCAGCAGTGGCGACGGACAAGAGACCCAGTACTTC.

The rearrangement links TRBV5-4 to TRBJ2-7; maybe TRBD1 (6 bases). The CDR3 contains 13 residues. Germline assignment: CDR1 SGHNT and CDR2 YYREEE (reference sequence). V was trimmed by 4 bases and J by 5 bases, leaving 13 bases between them. CDR3 sequence (DNA): TGTGCCAGCAGCCTGACAGGTGTGGACGAGCAGTACTTC. It translates to CASSLTGVDEQYF. The whole variable domain, remainder taken from reference TRBV5-4 and TRBJ2-7, is ETGVTQSPTHLIKTRGQQVTLRCSSQSGHNTVSWYQQALGQGPQFIFQYYREEENGRGNFPPRFSGLQFPNYSSELNVNALELDDSALYLCASSLTGVDEQYFGPGTRLTVT.

This chain connects TRBV6-5 to TRBJ1-1; the D is unclear. CDR1 and CDR2 (germline): MNHEY, SVGAGI. V shed 2 bases and J shed 1 base, with 11 bases lying between them. The CDR3 is made up of 15 amino acids. Here the CDR3 reads CASSYDGFQNTEAFF. CDR3 sequence (DNA): TGTGCCAGCAGTTACGACGGGTTTCAGAACACTGAAGCTTTCTTT.